This T cell receptor (beta chain) was observed in a study of chemoradiotherapy in HPV16-positive cancers (dated by TCRdb to the early 2020s). Turning to the overall study: Using functional T-cell assays on cells from two HPV16-positive patients, the researchers defined candidate HPV-specific T-cell clones and common TCR motifs. The study set out to ask whether T-cell immunity against the HPV oncoproteins E6 and E7 changes over the course of chemoradiotherapy and whether that immunity affects survival. The candidate HPV-specific TCRs and motifs were subsequently tracked in TCR repertoires obtained from some 90 patients with HPV-related cancers. Overall study results and their limits: In HPV16-positive patients, expansion of HPV-responsive T cells during chemoradiotherapy was associated with improved recurrence-free survival. Expansion of candidate HPV-specific clones and E7-related TCR motifs was observed in the tumor microenvironment during treatment, whereas no such expansion was observed for non-HPV-specific T cells. The functional definition of HPV-specific T cells was derived from only two HPV16-positive patients, and the survival association was reported for HPV16-positive patients.

For this clone: Which antigen it targets is not known. No base quality information exists; no much larger clone differs at one position.

Library method: the immunoSEQ multiplex PCR assay. The table was pulled from immuneACCESS by TCRdb, which kept in-frame rearrangements only. Such tables lose some clones; where checked, under half of the loss comes from unresolved V genes, and the rest has no known cause. The sample has about 67,000 clones on record, around nine tenths of them singletons. 4% to 4.5% of the sample is held by the ten biggest clonotypes. Because repertoires were sampled repeatedly during chemoradiotherapy, clonal expansion in the tumor microenvironment could be followed. V is cut back by 0 bases and J by 2 bases, with 5 bases in the junction unmatched. CDR1 SQVTM and CDR2 ANQGSEA were looked up in the germline V gene. CDR3 length: 16 amino acids, cysteine to phenylalanine. Of all the DNA, just the CDR3 is kept, 48 bases in frame from base 1.

The sequence joins TRBV29-1 to TRBJ2-2, and TRBD2 aligns with 8 junction nucleotides. Sequenced here: blood, sampled from a patient who underwent chemoradiotherapy. The source of this sequence is a human donor with HPV-associated anogenital cancer. At the DNA level, the sequence is TGCAGCGTTGAAGATTCAGCGGGAGCAAACACCGGGGAGCTGTTTTTT. This sequence encodes CSVEDSAGANTGELFF.